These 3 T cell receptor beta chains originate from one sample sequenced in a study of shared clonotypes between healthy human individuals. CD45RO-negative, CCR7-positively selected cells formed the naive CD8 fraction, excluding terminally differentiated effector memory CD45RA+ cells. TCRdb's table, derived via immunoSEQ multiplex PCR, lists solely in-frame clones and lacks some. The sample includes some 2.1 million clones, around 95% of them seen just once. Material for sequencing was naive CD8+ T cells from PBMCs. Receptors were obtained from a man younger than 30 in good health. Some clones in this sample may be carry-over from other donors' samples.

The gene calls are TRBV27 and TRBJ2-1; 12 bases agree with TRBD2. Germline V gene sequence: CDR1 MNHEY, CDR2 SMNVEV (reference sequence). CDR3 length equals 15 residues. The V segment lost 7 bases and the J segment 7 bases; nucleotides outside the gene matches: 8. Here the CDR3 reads CASINLAGGPNEQFF. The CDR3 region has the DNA TGTGCCAGCATCAATCTAGCGGGAGGGCCGAATGAGCAGTTCTTC.

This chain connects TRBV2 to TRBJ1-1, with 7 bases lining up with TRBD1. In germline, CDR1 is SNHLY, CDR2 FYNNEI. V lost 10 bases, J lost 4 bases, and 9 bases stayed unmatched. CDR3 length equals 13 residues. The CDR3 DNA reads TGTGCCATCCAAACAGGGGCCCCCACTGAAGCTTTCTTT. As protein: CAIQTGAPTEAFF.

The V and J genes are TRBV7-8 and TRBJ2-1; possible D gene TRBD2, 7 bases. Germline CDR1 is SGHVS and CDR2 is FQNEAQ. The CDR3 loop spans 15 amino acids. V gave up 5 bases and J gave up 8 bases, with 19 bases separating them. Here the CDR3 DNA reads TGTGCCAGCAGCCCCACAGGGAGGGCACGCCATGAGCAGTTCTTC. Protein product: CASSPTGRARHEQFF.